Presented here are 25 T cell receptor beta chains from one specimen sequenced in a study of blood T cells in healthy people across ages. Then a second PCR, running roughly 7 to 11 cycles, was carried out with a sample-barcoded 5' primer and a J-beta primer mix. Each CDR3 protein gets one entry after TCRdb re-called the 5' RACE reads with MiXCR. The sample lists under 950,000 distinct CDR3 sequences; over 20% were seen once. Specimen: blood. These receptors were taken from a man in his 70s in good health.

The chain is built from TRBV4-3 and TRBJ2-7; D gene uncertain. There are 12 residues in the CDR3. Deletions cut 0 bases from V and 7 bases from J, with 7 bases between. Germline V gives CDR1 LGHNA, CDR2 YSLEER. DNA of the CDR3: TGCGCCAGCAGCCAAGAGGCTGGGGAGCAGTACGTC. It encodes CASSQEAGEQYV.

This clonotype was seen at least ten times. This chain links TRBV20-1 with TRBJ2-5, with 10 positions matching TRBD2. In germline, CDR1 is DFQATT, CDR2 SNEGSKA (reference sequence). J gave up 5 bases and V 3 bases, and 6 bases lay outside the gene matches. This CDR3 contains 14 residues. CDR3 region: CSASPGLASETQYF. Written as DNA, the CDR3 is TGCAGTGCTAGCCCGGGACTAGCGTCGGAGACCCAGTACTTC.

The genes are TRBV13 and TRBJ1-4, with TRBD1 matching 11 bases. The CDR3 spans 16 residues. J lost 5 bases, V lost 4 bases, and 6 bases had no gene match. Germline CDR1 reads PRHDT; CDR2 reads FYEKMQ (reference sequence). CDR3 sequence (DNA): TGTGCCAGCAGCTCTCGTCGGACAGGGGGCAATGAAAAACTGTTTTTT. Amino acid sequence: CASSSRRTGGNEKLFF. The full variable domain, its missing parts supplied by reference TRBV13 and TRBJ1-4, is AAGVIQSPRHLIKEKRETATLKCYPIPRHDTVYWYQQGPGQDPQFLISFYEKMQSDKGSIPDRFSAQQFSDYHSELNMSSLELGDSALYFCASSSRRTGGNEKLFFGSGTQLSVL.

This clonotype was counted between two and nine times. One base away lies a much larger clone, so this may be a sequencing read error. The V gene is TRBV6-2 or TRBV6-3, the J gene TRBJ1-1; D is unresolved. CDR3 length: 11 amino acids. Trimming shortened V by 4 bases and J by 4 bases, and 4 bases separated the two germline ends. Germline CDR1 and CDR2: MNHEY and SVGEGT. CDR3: CASSLATEAFF. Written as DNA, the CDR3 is TGTGCCAGCAGTTTGGCCACTGAAGCTTTCTTT.

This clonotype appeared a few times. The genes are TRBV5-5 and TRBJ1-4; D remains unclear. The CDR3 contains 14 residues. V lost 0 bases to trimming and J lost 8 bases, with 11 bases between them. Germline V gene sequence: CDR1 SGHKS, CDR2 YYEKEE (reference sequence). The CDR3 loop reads CASSLGLAEEKLFF. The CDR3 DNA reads TGTGCCAGCAGCTTGGGTCTGGCGGAGGAAAAACTGTTTTTT.

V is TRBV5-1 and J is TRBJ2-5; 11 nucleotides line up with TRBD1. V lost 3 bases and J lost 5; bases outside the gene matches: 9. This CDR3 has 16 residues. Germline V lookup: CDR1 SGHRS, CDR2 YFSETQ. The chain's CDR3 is CASSYYGQGAGETQYF. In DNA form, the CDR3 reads TGCGCCAGCAGCTACTACGGACAGGGGGCGGGGGAGACCCAGTACTTC.

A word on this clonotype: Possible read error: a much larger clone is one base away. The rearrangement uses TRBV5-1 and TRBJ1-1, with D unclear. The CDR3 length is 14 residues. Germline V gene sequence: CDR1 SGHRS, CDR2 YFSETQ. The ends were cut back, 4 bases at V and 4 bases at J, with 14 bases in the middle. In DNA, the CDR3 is TGCGCCAGCAGCCTTACGGCATCAAGCACTGAAGCTTTCTTT. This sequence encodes CASSLTASSTEAFF.

The DNA for the CDR3 is TGTGCCGTGACTAGCGGGAGTTATGATGAGCAGTTCTTC. Translating it yields CAVTSGSYDEQFF. The gene calls are TRBV10-3 and TRBJ2-1; 12 positions agree with TRBD2. J gave up 8 bases and V 11 bases, and 7 bases lay outside the gene matches. This CDR3 has 13 amino acids. CDR1 and CDR2 from the germline V gene are ENHRY and SYGVKD.

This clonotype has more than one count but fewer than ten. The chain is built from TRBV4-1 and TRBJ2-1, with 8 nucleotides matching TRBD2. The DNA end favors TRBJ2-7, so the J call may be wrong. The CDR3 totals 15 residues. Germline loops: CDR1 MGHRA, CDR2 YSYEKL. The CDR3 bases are TGCGCCAGCAGCCAGGGACTAGACAGTTCCTACGAGCAGTACGTC. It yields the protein CASSQGLDSSYEQYV.

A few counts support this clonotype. In DNA, the CDR3 is TGTGCCAGCAGTTACGGCAGGGGGCAGAGCAATCAGCCCCAGCATTTT. This sequence encodes CASSYGRGQSNQPQHF. The V gene is TRBV6-6, the J gene TRBJ1-5; TRBD1 matches at 8 bases. CDR1 and CDR2 from the germline V gene are MNHNY and SVGAGI (reference sequence). Unmatched junction bases numbered 4, after V lost 2 bases and J lost 1 base. This CDR3 has 16 amino acids.

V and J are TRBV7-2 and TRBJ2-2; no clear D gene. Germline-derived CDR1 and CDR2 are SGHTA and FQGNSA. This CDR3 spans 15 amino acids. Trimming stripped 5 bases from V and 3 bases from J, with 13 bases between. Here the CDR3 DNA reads TGTGCCAGCAGCCTAGACCCGTTGTACACCGGGGAGCTGTTTTTT. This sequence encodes CASSLDPLYTGELFF. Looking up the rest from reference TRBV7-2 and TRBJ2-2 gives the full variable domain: GAGVSQSPSNKVTEKGKDVELRCDPISGHTALYWYRQSLGQGLEFLIYFQGNSAPDKSGLPSDRFSAERTGGSVSTLTIQRTQQEDSAVYLCASSLDPLYTGELFFGEGSRLTVL.

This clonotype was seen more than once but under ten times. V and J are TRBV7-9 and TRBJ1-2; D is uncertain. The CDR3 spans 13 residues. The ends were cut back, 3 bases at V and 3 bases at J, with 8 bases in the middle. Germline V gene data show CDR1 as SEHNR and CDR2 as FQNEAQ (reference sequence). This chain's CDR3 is CASSLGFDYGYTF. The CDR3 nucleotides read TGTGCCAGCAGCTTGGGGTTTGACTATGGCTACACCTTC. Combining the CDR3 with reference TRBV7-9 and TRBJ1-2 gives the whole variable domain DTGVSQNPRHKITKRGQNVTFRCDPISEHNRLYWYRQTLGQGPEFLTYFQNEAQLEKSRLLSDRFSAERPKGSFSTLEIQRTEQGDSAMYLCASSLGFDYGYTFGSGTRLTVV.

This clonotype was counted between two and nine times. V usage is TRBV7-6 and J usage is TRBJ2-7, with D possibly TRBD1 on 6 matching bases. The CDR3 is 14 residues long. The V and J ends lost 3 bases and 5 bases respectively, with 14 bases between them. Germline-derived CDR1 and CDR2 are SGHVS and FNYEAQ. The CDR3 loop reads CASSFVRGSHEQYF. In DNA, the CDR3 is TGTGCCAGCAGCTTCGTCAGGGGTAGCCACGAGCAGTACTTC.

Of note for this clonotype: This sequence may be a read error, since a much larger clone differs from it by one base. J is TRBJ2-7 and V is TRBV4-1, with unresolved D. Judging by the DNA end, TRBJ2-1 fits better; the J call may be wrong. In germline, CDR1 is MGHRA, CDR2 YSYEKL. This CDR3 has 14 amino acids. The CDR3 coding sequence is TGCGCCAGCAGCCAAGATAATTCGGCGAGAGAGCAGTTCTTC. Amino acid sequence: CASSQDNSAREQFF.

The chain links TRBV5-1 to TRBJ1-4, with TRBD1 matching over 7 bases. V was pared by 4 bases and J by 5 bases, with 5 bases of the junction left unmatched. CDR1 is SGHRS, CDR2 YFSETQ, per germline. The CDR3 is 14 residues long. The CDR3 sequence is CASSPGQWNEKLFF. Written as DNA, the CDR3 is TGCGCCAGCAGCCCGGGACAGTGGAATGAAAAACTGTTTTTT.

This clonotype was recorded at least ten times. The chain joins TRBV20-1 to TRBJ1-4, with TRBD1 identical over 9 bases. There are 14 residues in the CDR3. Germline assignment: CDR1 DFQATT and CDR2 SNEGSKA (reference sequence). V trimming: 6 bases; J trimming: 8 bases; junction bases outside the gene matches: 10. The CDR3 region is CSADLRQGGEKLFF. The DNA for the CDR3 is TGCAGTGCCGATTTAAGACAGGGGGGAGAAAAACTGTTTTTT.

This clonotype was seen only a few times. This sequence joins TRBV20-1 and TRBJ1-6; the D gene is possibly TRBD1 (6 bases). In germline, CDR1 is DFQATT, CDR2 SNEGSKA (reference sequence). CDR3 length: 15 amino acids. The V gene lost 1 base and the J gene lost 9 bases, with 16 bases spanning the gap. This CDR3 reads CSARARGYLSSPLHF. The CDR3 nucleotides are TGCAGTGCTAGAGCCAGGGGATACTTGAGTTCACCCCTCCACTTT.

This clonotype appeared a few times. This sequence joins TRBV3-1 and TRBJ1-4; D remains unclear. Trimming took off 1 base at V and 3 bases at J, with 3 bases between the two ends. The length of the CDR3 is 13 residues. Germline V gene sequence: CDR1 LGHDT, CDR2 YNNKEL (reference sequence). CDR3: CASSQASNEKLFF. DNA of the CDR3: TGTGCCAGCAGCCAAGCTTCTAATGAAAAACTGTTTTTT.

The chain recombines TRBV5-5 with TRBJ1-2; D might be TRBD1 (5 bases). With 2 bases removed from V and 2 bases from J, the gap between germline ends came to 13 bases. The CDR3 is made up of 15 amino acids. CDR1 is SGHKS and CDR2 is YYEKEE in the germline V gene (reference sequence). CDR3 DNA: TGTGCCAGCAGCTTTTCCTTCAGGGCCAACTATGGCTACACCTTC. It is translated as CASSFSFRANYGYTF.

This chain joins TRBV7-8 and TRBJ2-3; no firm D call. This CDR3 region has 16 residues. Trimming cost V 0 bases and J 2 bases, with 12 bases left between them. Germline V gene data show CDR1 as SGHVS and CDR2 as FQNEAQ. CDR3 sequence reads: CASSLAWRRITDTQYF. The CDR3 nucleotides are TGTGCCAGCAGCTTAGCTTGGAGACGGATCACAGATACGCAGTATTTT.

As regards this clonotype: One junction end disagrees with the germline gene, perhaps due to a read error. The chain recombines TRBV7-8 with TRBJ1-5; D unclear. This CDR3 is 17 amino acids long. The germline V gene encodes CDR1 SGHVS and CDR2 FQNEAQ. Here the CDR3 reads CASSLALTAVMSQPKHF. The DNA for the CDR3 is TGTGCCAGCAGCTTAGCGCTAACCGCCGTTATGAGTCAGCCCAAGCATTTT.

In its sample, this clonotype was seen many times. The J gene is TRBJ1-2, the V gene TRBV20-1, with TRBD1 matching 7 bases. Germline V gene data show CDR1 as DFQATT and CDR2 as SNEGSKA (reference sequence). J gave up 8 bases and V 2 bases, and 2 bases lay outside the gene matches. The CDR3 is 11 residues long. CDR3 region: CSARQGGGYTF. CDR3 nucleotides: TGCAGTGCTAGACAGGGGGGGGGCTACACCTTC.

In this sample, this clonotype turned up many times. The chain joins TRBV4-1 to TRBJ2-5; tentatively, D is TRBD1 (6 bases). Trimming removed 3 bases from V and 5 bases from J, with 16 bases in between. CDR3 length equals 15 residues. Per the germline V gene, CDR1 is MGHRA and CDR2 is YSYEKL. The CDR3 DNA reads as TGCGCCAGCAGCCACCCGGGACAACAAGGGGAGACCCAGTACTTC. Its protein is CASSHPGQQGETQYF.

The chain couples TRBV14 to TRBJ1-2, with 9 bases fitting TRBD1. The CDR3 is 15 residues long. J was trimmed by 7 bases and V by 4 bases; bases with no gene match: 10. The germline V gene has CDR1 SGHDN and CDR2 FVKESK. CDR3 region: CASSPRTGEVGGYTF. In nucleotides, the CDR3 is TGTGCCAGCAGCCCTCGGACAGGGGAAGTCGGTGGCTACACCTTC. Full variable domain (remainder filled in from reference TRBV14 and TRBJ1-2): EAGVTQFPSHSVIEKGQTVTLRCDPISGHDNLYWYRRVMGKEIKFLLHFVKESKQDESGMPNNRFLAERTGGTYSTLKVQPAELEDSGVYFCASSPRTGEVGGYTFGSGTRLTVV.

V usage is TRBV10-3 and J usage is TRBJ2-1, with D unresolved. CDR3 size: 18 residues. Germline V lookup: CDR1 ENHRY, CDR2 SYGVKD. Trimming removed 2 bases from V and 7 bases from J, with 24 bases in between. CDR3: CAISEKSPYLDRGNEQFF. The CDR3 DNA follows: TGTGCCATCAGTGAGAAGTCACCGTATTTGGACCGAGGTAATGAGCAGTTCTTC.